This T cell receptor beta chain was found in a study of monozygotic twins with cystic fibrosis. General observations from the study: J usage was most co-twin-similar in 8 of 16 pairs, V in 13.

The germline gives CDR1 MGHDK, CDR2 SYGVNS. The CDR3 has 14 amino acids. V trimming: 7 bases; J trimming: 2 bases; junction bases outside the gene matches: 4. Sequenced by immunoSEQ multiplex PCR; TCRdb stores in-frame clones only, minus some. The data hold around 34,000 clones, with roughly three fifths observed a single time. About this clone itself: Its antigen remains unidentified.

The clonotype originates from a girl aged 5-17 years with cystic fibrosis. The chain has TRBV25-1 and TRBJ2-2; 7 nucleotides align to TRBD2. Specimen: blood. CDR3: CASNERGNTGELFF. The CDR3 DNA follows: TGTGCCAGCAACGAGCGGGGAAACACCGGGGAGCTGTTTTTT.